This T cell receptor beta chain was observed in a study of T cell changes during pregnancy in multiple sclerosis. Generated by immunoSEQ multiplex PCR, the TCRdb table keeps only in-frame clones and is missing some. The sample lists around 16,000 clones, roughly 83% seen once, with roughly 17% in the top ten. The sequencing here drew on CD8+ T cells from peripheral blood mononuclear cells, taken after pregnancy. This TCR derives from a female donor in good health, enrolled as a control in a pregnancy study.

The CDR3 coding sequence is TGTGCCAGCAGCGAAGCGGGGGGGCCCTACAATGAGCAGTTCTTC. Encoded protein: CASSEAGGPYNEQFF. V gene TRBV6-4 combines with J gene TRBJ2-1; 10 bases are shared with TRBD2. Trimming removed 6 bases from V and 2 bases from J; junction bases left unmatched: 4. This CDR3 has 15 amino acids. Germline assignment: CDR1 MRHNA and CDR2 SNTAGT.